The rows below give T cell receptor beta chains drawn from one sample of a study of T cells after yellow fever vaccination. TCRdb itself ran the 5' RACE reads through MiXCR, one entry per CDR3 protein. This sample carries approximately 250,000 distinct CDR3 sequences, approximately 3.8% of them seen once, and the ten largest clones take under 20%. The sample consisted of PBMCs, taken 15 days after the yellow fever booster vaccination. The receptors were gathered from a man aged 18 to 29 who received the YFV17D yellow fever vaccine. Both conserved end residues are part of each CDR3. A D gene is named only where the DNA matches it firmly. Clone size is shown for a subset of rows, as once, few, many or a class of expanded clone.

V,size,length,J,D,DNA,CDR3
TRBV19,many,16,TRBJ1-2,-,TGTGCCAGTAATCCCGGGGCAATGGGGGTCAACTATGGCTACACCTTC,CASNPGAMGVNYGYTF
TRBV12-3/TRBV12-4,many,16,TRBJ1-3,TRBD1,TGTGCCAGCGGCACGGGGACAGGATACGGTGGAAACACCATATATTTT,CASGTGTGYGGNTIYF
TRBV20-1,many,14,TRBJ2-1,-,TGCAGTGCTAGAGATCCGAAGGGGATGGGTGAGCAGTTCTTC,CSARDPKGMGEQFF
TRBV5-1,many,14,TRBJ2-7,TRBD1,TGCGCCAGCAGCAATACCGGGACAGCCGTCGAGCAGTACTTC,CASSNTGTAVEQYF
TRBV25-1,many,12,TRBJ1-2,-,TGTGCCAGCAGTGACGAGGGGGGTGGCTACACCTTC,CASSDEGGGYTF
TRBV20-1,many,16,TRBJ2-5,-,TGCAGTCCCCTTCCTGCAACAGTACCTGCGGGGGAGACCCAGTACTTC,CSPLPATVPAGETQYF
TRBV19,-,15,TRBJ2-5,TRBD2,TGTGCCAGTAGTATATGGGGAGCGGGGAGGGAGACCCAGTACTTC,CASSIWGAGRETQYF
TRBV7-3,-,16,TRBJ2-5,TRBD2,TGTGCCAGCAGCTTCAGCGGGGGGACGAACCAAGAGACCCAGTACTTC,CASSFSGGTNQETQYF
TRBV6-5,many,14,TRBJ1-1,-,TGTGCCAGCAGTTATGGGGGGTCGAACACTGAAGCTTTCTTT,CASSYGGSNTEAFF
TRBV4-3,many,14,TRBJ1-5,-,TGCGCCAGCAGCCACAGGGCTAGCAATCAGCCCCAGCATTTT,CASSHRASNQPQHF
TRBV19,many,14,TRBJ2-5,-,TGTGCCAGTAGTATAGGGTCGGGTAAAGAGACCCAGTACTTC,CASSIGSGKETQYF